The rows below give T cell receptor beta chains drawn from one sample of a study of tumor-infiltrating lymphocytes in primary liver carcinoma. TCRdb re-called the multiplex PCR reads with MiXCR, one entry per CDR3 protein. The sample includes approximately 110,000 distinct CDR3 sequences, around 60% of them seen just once. The sequencing sample was made of liver tumor tissue from sampling region 3. The receptors originated from a woman aged 55-75 years with primary liver carcinoma and hepatitis B virus infection. The CDR3 runs from the conserved cysteine through the conserved F or W. The D gene is left open where the match is weak. The size of a clone is reported for some rows only, either as once, few or many, or as a class for expanded clones.

CDR3nt | CDR3aa | v_gene | abundance | j_gene | d_gene
TGTGCCAGGACCCCATTGACCGTGGAGCTGTTTTTT | CARTPLTVELFF | TRBV6-6 | . | TRBJ2-2 | .
TGTGCCATCAGCTCTCTAGGGGGTTTCTCCTACAATGAGCAGTTCTTC | CAISSLGGFSYNEQFF | TRBV5-4 | . | TRBJ2-1 | .
TGCGTCAGCAGCCCGGACAGGGCCAGGACCGGGGAGCTGTTTTTT | CVSSPDRARTGELFF | TRBV12-3/TRBV12-4 | once | TRBJ2-2 | TRBD1
TGCGCCAGCAGCTTGGGAACAGGGGATTCCCTCTCTGGGGCCAACGTCCTGACTTTC | CASSLGTGDSLSGANVLTF | TRBV5-1 | . | TRBJ2-6 | TRBD1
TGTCCCAGCAGCTTAGCCGGGGGCTGGCGAGAGACCCAGTACTTC | CPSSLAGGWRETQYF | TRBV11-2 | . | TRBJ2-5 | .
TGTGCCAGTAGTTTACGAATCTCAACTAATGAAAAACTGTTTTTT | CASSLRISTNEKLFF | TRBV12-3/TRBV12-4 | . | TRBJ1-4 | .
TGCAGCGTTAGTGGGAGTGCGAAAGACCGCACAGATATGCAGTATTTT | CSVSGSAKDRTDMQYF | TRBV29-1 | . | TRBJ2-3 | .
TGCAGTGCTCCACCGGGACTAGTTTATCACGAGCAGTACTTC | CSAPPGLVYHEQYF | TRBV20-1 | once | TRBJ2-7 | TRBD2
TGTGCCAACAGTGAAACGCTAGCGGGGGCATACAATGAGCAGTTCTTC | CANSETLAGAYNEQFF | TRBV6-1 | . | TRBJ2-1 | TRBD2
TGTGCCAGCAGCTTATCCGCGGGACAGGGAACAACTGATGAAAAATTGTTTTTT | CASSLSAGQGTTDEKLFF | TRBV7-9 | . | TRBJ1-4 | TRBD1
TGTACCACCAGTTTAACGGGAGCAGGGGAGGCCGGGGAGCTGTTTTTT | CTTSLTGAGEAGELFF | TRBV12-3/TRBV12-4 | . | TRBJ2-2 | .
TGTGCCAGCAGCTACCAGGGAGAGCAGTTCTTC | CASSYQGEQFF | TRBV7-9 | many | TRBJ2-1 | .
TGCAGCGTTGAGGGCGATAAGCGCGAGCAGTACTTC | CSVEGDKREQYF | TRBV29-1 | many | TRBJ2-7 | .
TGTGCCAGCAGCGCCTCGACTAGCGGAGGCGGGGAGCTGTTTTTT | CASSASTSGGGELFF | TRBV7-9 | . | TRBJ2-2 | TRBD2
TGCCGCGGCGACCCTAGCATAGATACGCAGTATTTT | CRGDPSIDTQYF | TRBV29-1 | . | TRBJ2-3 | .
TGTGCCAGCAGGCCCCATGTGTTAGCGGAGTACAATGAGCAGTTCTTC | CASRPHVLAEYNEQFF | TRBV13 | once | TRBJ2-1 | .
TGTGCCAGCAGCTCCCCGAACAGGGGTACCAACGAGCAGTACTTC | CASSSPNRGTNEQYF | TRBV7-9 | many | TRBJ2-7 | TRBD1
TGTGTCAGCAGCGACGACAGGAATCAGCACCAGCATTTT | CVSSDDRNQHQHF | TRBV11-2 | . | TRBJ1-5 | .
TGTGCCAGCAGCTCATCCCGGGACTCCTCCTACGAGCAGTACTTC | CASSSSRDSSYEQYF | TRBV11-1 | many | TRBJ2-7 | .
TGTGCCAGTAGCTTCGGGACTAGCGGCTACAATGAGCAGTTCTTC | CASSFGTSGYNEQFF | TRBV7-9 | few | TRBJ2-1 | TRBD2
TGTGCCAGTAACGGCGGACTTAGCGAAGCGACGCAGTATTTT | CASNGGLSEATQYF | TRBV19 | many | TRBJ2-3 | .
TGCAGCGTTGAAGGTCAAGCGGGAGGGAGCGCAGATACGCAGTATTTT | CSVEGQAGGSADTQYF | TRBV29-1 | many | TRBJ2-3 | TRBD2
TGTGCCAGCAGCGGACCTACGATCTCGCGAAGCACAGATACGCAGTATTTT | CASSGPTISRSTDTQYF | TRBV28 | . | TRBJ2-3 | .
TGTGCCAGCAGTGACCCTAGCTGGACCTCCTACAGTGAGCAGTTCTTC | CASSDPSWTSYSEQFF | TRBV6-1 | . | TRBJ2-1 | .
TGTGCCAGCAGTCCGACAGGGAGAGGCTACACCTTC | CASSPTGRGYTF | TRBV12-3/TRBV12-4 | many | TRBJ1-2 | TRBD1
TGTGCCAGCACCCTACTGCGAGCGATAGGGGAGACCCAGTACTTC | CASTLLRAIGETQYF | TRBV12-3/TRBV12-4 | many | TRBJ2-5 | .
TGTGCCAGCAGTTACAGGGGAGGAACTAATGAAAAACTGTTTTTT | CASSYRGGTNEKLFF | TRBV6-5 | many | TRBJ1-4 | .
TGTGTTAGTGGGGGTTTCTACAATGAGCAGTTCTTC | CVSGGFYNEQFF | TRBV12-5 | . | TRBJ2-1 | .
TGTGCCGGCAGTTACCGGGGACTAGAGGCCAGGGATACGCAGTATTTT | CAGSYRGLEARDTQYF | TRBV6-5 | . | TRBJ2-3 | TRBD2
TGTGCCAGCAGTGCCTACACTAGCGGGATGGCCCAGTACTTC | CASSAYTSGMAQYF | TRBV28 | . | TRBJ2-7 | TRBD2
TGTGCCACCAGCCGTTCTCTGGCCACTGGAGCTTTCTTT | CATSRSLATGAFF | TRBV11-3 | . | TRBJ1-1 | .
TGCAGTGCTAGAGATGATGGATCGGGGCCCTACGAGCAGTACTTC | CSARDDGSGPYEQYF | TRBV20-1 | . | TRBJ2-7 | .
TGTGCCAGCAGCTTAGCAGAGGGGGTGGTTGAAAAACTGTTTTTT | CASSLAEGVVEKLFF | TRBV7-9 | . | TRBJ1-4 | .
TGTGCCACCCTAGGGGACAGGGTCAGTGGTGAGCAGTTCTTC | CATLGDRVSGEQFF | TRBV28 | many | TRBJ2-1 | TRBD1
TGTGCCAGCAGCTTAGCGGGACAGCCCTCCCACGAAAAGTACTTC | CASSLAGQPSHEKYF | TRBV11-2 | . | TRBJ2-7 | TRBD1
TGTGCCAGCAGCTTAGACCCTCGTAGGAGCGGGAGGGCCCACGAGCAGTACTTC | CASSLDPRRSGRAHEQYF | TRBV7-9 | . | TRBJ2-7 | TRBD2
TGCAGCGTTGAGGGGACTGTCAGCCCTTACGAGCAATACTTC | CSVEGTVSPYEQYF | TRBV29-1 | . | TRBJ2-7 | .
TGCAGTGCCCGAATCCCCTCCCGAGGGGGCCAGGTTGAGCAGTTCTTC | CSARIPSRGGQVEQFF | TRBV20-1 | . | TRBJ2-1 | TRBD1
TGTGCCAGCAGCCAGGGACTGACTAGCGCATCAGATACGCAGTATTTT | CASSQGLTSASDTQYF | TRBV11-2 | . | TRBJ2-3 | TRBD2
TGTGCCAGCAGCTTAGGGGGCGCGAGCACAGATACACAGTATTTT | CASSLGGASTDTQYF | TRBV11-2 | . | TRBJ2-3 | .
TGTGCCAGCAGCTTGTGGGGAAGGGAAGGTGGCTACACCTTC | CASSLWGREGGYTF | TRBV5-5 | many | TRBJ1-2 | .
TGTGCCAGCAGCCTTCCGACAGAGCAGTTCTTC | CASSLPTEQFF | TRBV6-1 | . | TRBJ2-1 | .
TGTGCCAGCAGAAAGATCCAGGGGATTGCGCAGTATTTT | CASRKIQGIAQYF | TRBV5-8 | many | TRBJ2-3 | .
TGTGCCAGTACCTTGAGACAGGGGGCTTTTTCACCCCTCCACTTT | CASTLRQGAFSPLHF | TRBV11-2 | . | TRBJ1-6 | TRBD1
TGTGCCAGCAGTTTGTCCGCCCTAAGGTTAAGGGAAAATAGCAATCAGCCCCAGCATTTT | CASSLSALRLRENSNQPQHF | TRBV28 | . | TRBJ1-5 | .
TGTGCCAGCAGCCTACAGGTTTATGAGCAGTTCTTC | CASSLQVYEQFF | TRBV5-5 | . | TRBJ2-1 | .
TGTGCCATCAGCCTAAGGGGGAGGGGGACTGAAGCTTTTTTT | CAISLRGRGTEAFF | TRBV4-2 | once | TRBJ1-1 | .
TGTGCCAGCGCTGACAGGGCTGGGGCCAACGTCCTGGCTTTC | CASADRAGANVLAF | TRBV2 | . | TRBJ2-6 | TRBD1
TGTGCCAGCAGCTTAGAGCCGGATCCGAATGAGCAGTACTTC | CASSLEPDPNEQYF | TRBV11-2 | . | TRBJ2-7 | .
TGTGCCAGCACCTTAGCGGGAGGGCCTGGCACCGGGGAGCTGTTTTTT | CASTLAGGPGTGELFF | TRBV12-3/TRBV12-4 | many | TRBJ2-2 | TRBD2
TGTGCCAGCAGCTTTGAGATTGGTCTGATTTGGAATGAGCAGTTCTTC | CASSFEIGLIWNEQFF | TRBV5-6 | . | TRBJ2-1 | .
TGTGCCAGCAGCATAGTTTTGGGGGGTATTGAGCAGTTCTTC | CASSIVLGGIEQFF | TRBV11-3 | . | TRBJ2-1 | .
TGCAGCGTTGAGGCTGGCGGTACAGATACGCAATATTTT | CSVEAGGTDTQYF | TRBV29-1 | . | TRBJ2-3 | .
TGTGCCAGCAGCTTCATTGGGAGTTACCACGAGCAGTACTTC | CASSFIGSYHEQYF | TRBV11-1 | . | TRBJ2-7 | .